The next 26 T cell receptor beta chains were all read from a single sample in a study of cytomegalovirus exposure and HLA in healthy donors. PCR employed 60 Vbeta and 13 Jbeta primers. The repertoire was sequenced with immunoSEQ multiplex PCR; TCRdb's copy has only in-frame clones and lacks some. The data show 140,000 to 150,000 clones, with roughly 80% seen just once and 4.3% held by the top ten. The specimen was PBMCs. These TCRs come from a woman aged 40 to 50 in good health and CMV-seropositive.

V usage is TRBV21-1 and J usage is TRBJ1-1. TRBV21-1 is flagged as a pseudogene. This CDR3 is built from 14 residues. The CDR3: CASPPGSGGTEAFF. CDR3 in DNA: TGTGCCAGCCCTCCGGGCTCCGGGGGCACTGAAGCTTTCTTT.

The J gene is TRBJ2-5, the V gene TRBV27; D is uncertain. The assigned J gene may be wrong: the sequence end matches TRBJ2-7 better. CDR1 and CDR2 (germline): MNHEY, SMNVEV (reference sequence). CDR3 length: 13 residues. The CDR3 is CASSPLNRYEQYF. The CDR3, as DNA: TGTGCCAGCAGCCCCCTTAACCGTTACGAGCAGTACTTC.

The CDR3 is CASSPPGLAGLNEQFF. The CDR3 DNA follows: TGTGCCAGCAGCCCGCCGGGACTAGCGGGCCTAAATGAGCAGTTCTTC. The genes are TRBV7-2 and TRBJ2-1; 12 bases map to TRBD2. Germline V CDR1 and CDR2: SGHTA, FQGNSA. This CDR3 region has 16 residues. Unmatched junction bases numbered 9, after V lost 5 bases and J lost 7 bases.

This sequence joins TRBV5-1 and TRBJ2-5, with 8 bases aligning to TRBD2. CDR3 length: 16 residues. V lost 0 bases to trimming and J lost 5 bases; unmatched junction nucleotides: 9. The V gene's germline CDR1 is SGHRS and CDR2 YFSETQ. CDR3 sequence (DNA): TGCGCCAGCAGCTTGGCCTTTGGACTAGCCCCGGAGACCCAGTACTTC. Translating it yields CASSLAFGLAPETQYF. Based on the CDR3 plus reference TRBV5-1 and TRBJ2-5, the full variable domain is KAGVTQTPRYLIKTRGQQVTLSCSPISGHRSVSWYQQTPGQGLQFLFEYFSETQRNKGNFPGRFSGRQFSNSRSEMNVSTLELGDSALYLCASSLAFGLAPETQYFGPGTRLLVL.

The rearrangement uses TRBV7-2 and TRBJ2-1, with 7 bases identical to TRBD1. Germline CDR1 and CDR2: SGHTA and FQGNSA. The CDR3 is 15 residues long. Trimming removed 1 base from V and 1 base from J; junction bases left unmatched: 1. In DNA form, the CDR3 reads TGTGCCAGCAGCTTAGAACAGGGGTCCTACAATGAGCAGTTCTTC. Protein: CASSLEQGSYNEQFF.

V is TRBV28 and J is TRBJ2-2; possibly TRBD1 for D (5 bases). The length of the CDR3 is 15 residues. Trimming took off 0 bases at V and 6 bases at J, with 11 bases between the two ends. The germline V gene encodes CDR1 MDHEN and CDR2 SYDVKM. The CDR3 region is CASSLWTATAGELFF. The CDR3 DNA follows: TGTGCCAGCAGTTTATGGACAGCAACCGCCGGGGAGCTGTTTTTT.

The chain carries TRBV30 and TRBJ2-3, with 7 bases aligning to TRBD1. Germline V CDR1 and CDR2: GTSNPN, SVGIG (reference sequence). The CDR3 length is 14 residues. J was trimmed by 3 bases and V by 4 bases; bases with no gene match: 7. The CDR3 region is CAWNPAGGTDTQYF. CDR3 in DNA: TGTGCCTGGAATCCCGCAGGGGGTACAGATACGCAGTATTTT.

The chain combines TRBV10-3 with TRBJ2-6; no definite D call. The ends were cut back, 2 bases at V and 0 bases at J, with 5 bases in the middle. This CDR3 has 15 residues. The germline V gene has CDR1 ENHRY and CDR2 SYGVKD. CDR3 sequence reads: CAISERVSGANVLTF. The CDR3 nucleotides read TGTGCCATCAGTGAGCGAGTCTCTGGGGCCAACGTCCTGACTTTC.

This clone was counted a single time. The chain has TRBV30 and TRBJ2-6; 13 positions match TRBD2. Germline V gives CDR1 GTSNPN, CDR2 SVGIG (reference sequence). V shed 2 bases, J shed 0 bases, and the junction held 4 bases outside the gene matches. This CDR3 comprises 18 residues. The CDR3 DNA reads TGTGCCTGGAGTTTGGGACTAGCGGGGAGCTCTGGGGCCAACGTCCTGACTTTC. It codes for CAWSLGLAGSSGANVLTF. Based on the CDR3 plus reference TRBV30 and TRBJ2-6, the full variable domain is SQTIHQWPATLVQPVGSPLSLECTVEGTSNPNLYWYRQAAGRGLQLLFYSVGIGQISSEVPQNLSASRPQDRQFILSSKKLLLSDSGFYLCAWSLGLAGSSGANVLTFGAGSRLTVL.

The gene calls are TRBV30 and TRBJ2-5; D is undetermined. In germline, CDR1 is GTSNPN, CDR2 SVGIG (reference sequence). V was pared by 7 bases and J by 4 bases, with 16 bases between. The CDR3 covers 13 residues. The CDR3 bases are TGTGCCTCGGGTCAGAGACGCGGAGAGACCCAGTACTTC. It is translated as CASGQRRGETQYF.

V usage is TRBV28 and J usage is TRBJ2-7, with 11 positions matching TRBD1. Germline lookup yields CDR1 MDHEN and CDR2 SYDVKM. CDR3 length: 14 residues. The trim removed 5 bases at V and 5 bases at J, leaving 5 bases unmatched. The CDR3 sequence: CASSIGQGAHEQYF. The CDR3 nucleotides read TGTGCCAGCAGTATCGGACAGGGGGCCCACGAGCAGTACTTC.

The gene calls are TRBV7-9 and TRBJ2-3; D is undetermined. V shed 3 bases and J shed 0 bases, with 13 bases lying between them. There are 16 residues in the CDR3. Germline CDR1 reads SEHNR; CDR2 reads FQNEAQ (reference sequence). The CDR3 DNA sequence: TGTGCCAGCAGCTTTCACACAGCCCCTAGCACAGATACGCAGTATTTT. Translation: CASSFHTAPSTDTQYF.

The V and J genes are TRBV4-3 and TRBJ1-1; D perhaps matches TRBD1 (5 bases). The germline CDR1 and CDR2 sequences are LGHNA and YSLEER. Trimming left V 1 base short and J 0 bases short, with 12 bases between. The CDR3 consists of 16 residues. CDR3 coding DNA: TGCGCCAGCAGCCAAGGCCGGGGGGGTATGAACACTGAAGCTTTCTTT. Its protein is CASSQGRGGMNTEAFF.

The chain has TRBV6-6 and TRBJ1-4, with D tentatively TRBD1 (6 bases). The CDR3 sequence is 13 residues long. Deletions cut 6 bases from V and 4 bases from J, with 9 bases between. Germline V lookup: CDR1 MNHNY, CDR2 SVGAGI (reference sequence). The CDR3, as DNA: TGTGCCAGCAGACAGGGCTTTAATGAAAAACTGTTTTTT. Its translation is CASRQGFNEKLFF.

The CDR3 reads CASSRGGDEANYGYTF. In DNA form, the CDR3 reads TGTGCCAGCAGCCGGGGGGGGGATGAAGCTAACTATGGCTACACCTTC. This chain joins TRBV28 and TRBJ1-2, with a tentative D call TRBD1 (5 bases). CDR1 is MDHEN, CDR2 SYDVKM, per germline. This CDR3 has 16 amino acids. Trimming pared 6 bases from V and 0 bases from J, leaving 17 bases between.

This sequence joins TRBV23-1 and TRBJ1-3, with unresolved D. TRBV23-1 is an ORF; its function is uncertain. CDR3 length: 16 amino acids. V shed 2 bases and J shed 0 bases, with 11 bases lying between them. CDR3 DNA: TGCGCCAGCAGTCAAAGTTATTGGAGCTCTGGAAACACCATATATTTT. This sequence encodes CASSQSYWSSGNTIYF.

This chain's CDR3 is CASRGQVYEQYF. The CDR3 coding sequence is TGTGCCAGCAGGGGACAGGTGTACGAGCAGTACTTC. The V call is TRBV2, the J call TRBJ2-7, with 8 positions matching TRBD1. Per the germline V gene, CDR1 is SNHLY and CDR2 is FYNNEI. V was clipped by 6 bases and J by 4 bases; unmatched bases: 2. The length of the CDR3 is 12 residues.

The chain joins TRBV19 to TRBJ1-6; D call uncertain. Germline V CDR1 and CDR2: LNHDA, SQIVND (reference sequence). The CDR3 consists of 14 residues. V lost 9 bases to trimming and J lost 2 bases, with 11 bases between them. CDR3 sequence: CASAAGAYNSPLHF. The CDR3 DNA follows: TGTGCCAGCGCGGCGGGCGCCTATAATTCACCCCTCCACTTT.

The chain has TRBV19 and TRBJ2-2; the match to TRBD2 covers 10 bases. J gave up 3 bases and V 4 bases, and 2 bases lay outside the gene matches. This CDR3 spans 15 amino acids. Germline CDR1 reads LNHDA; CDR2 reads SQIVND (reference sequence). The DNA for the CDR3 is TGTGCCAGTAGTAAAGGACTAGCGGACACCGGGGAGCTGTTTTTT. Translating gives CASSKGLADTGELFF.

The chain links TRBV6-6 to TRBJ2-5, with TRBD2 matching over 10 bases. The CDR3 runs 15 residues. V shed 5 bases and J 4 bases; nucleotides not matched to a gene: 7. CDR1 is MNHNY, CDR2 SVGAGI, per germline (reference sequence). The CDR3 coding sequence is TGTGCCAGCAGTCAGGGGCCTAGCGGGGGAGAGACCCAGTACTTC. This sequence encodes CASSQGPSGGETQYF.

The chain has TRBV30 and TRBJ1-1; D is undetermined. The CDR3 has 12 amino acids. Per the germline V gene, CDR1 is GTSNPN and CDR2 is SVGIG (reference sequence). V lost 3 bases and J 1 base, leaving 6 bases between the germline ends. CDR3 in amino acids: CAWRHTNTEAFF. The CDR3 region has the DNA TGTGCCTGGAGACACACGAACACTGAAGCTTTCTTT.

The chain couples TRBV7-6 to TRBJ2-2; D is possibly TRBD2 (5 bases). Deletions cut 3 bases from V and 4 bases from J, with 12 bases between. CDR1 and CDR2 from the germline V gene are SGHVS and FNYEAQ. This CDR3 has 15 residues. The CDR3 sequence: CASSLRGGSTGELFF. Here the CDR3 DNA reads TGTGCCAGCAGCTTGAGAGGCGGGTCCACCGGGGAGCTGTTTTTT.

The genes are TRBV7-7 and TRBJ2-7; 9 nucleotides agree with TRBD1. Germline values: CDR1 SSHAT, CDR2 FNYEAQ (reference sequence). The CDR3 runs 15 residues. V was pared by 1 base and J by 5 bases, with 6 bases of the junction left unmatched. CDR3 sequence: CASSLGGQGVHEQYF. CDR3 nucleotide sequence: TGTGCCAGCAGCTTAGGGGGACAGGGTGTCCACGAGCAGTACTTC.

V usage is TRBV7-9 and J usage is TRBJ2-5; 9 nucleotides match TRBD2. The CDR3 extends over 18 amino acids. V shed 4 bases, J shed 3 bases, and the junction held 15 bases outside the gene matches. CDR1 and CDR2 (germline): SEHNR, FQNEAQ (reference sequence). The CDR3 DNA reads TGTGCCAGCAGCTCACCCCATCCACCTAGCGGGATGGAAGAGACCCAGTACTTC. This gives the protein CASSSPHPPSGMEETQYF.

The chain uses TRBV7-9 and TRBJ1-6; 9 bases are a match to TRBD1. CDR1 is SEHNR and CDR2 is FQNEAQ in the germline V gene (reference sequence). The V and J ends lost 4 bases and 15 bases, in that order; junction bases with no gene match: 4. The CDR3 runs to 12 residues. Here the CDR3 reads CASSWSTGGLHF. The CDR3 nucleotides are TGTGCCAGCAGCTGGTCGACAGGGGGCCTCCACTTT.

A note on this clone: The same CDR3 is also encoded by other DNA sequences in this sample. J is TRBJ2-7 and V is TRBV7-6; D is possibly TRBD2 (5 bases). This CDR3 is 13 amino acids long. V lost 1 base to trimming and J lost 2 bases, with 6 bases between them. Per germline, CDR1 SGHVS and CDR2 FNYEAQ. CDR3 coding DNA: TGTGCCAGCAGCTTAGACGGGACCTACGAGCAGTACTTC. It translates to CASSLDGTYEQYF.